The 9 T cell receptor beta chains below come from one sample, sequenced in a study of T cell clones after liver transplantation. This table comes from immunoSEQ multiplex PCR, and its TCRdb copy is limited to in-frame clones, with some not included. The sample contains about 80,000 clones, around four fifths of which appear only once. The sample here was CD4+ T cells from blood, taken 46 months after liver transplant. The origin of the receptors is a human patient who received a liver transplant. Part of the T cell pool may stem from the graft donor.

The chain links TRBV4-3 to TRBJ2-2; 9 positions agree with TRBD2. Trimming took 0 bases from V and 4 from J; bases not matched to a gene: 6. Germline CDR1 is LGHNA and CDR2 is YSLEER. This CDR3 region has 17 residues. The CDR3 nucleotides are TGCGCCAGCAGCCAAGAAAGGGGACTAGCCCTCACCGGGGAGCTGTTTTTT. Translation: CASSQERGLALTGELFF.

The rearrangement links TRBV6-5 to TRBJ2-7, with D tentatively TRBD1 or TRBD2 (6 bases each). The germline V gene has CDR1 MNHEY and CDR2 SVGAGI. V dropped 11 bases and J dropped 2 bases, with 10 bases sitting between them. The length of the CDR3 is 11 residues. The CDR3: CACRGPYEQYF. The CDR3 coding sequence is TGTGCCTGTCGGGGGCCCTACGAGCAGTACTTC.

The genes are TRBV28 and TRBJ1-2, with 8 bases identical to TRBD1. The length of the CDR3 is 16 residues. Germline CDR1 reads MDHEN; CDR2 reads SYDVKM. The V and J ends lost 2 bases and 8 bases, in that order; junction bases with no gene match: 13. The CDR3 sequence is CASSLIAWQGAHGYTF. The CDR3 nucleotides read TGTGCCAGCAGTTTAATTGCGTGGCAGGGGGCGCACGGCTACACCTTC.

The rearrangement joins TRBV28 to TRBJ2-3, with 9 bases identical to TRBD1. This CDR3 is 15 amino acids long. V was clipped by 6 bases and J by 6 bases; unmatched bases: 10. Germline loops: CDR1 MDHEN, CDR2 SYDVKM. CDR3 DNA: TGTGCCAGCAGGTCCCCCGGGACAGGGAGGGATACGCAGTATTTT. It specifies CASRSPGTGRDTQYF.

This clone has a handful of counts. CDR3 coding DNA: TGTGCCAGCAGGCCACCGGGACAGCTCTACGAGCAGTACTTC. It codes for CASRPPGQLYEQYF. This sequence joins TRBV28 and TRBJ2-7; TRBD1 matches 7 bases. Germline CDR1 MDHEN, CDR2 SYDVKM. The V segment lost 6 bases and the J segment 3 bases; nucleotides outside the gene matches: 8. This CDR3 is 14 amino acids long.

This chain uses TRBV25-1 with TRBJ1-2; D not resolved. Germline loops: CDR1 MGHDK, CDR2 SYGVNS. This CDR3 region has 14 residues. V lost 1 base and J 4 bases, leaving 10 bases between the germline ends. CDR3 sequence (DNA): TGTGCCAGCAGTGAATCGGCGACGAGCTATGGCTACACCTTC. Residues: CASSESATSYGYTF.

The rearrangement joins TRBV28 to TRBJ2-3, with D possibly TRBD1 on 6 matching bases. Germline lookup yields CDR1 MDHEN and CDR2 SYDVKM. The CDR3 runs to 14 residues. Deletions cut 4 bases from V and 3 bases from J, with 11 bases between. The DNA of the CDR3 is TGTGCCAGCAGTTGGGACACCCTAACAGATACGCAGTATTTT. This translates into CASSWDTLTDTQYF.

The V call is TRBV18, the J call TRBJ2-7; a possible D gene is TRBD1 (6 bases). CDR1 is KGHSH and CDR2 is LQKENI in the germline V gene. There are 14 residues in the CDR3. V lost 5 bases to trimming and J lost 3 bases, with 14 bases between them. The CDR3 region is CASSTGLGVYEQYF. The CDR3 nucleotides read TGTGCCAGCTCAACAGGGTTAGGCGTCTACGAGCAGTACTTC. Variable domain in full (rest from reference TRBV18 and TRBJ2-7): NAGVMQNPRHLVRRRGQEARLRCSPMKGHSHVYWYRQLPEEGLKFMVYLQKENIIDESGMPKERFSAEFPKEGPSILRIQQVVRGDSAAYFCASSTGLGVYEQYFGPGTRLTVT.

The DNA for the CDR3 is TGTGCCAGTGGACAAATCGAAGAGACCCAGTACTTC. Translating it yields CASGQIEETQYF. The V and J genes are TRBV7-9 and TRBJ2-5; D might be TRBD1 (5 bases). The CDR3 is made up of 12 amino acids. V gave up 9 bases and J gave up 3 bases, with 11 bases separating them. In germline, CDR1 is SEHNR, CDR2 FQNEAQ (reference sequence).